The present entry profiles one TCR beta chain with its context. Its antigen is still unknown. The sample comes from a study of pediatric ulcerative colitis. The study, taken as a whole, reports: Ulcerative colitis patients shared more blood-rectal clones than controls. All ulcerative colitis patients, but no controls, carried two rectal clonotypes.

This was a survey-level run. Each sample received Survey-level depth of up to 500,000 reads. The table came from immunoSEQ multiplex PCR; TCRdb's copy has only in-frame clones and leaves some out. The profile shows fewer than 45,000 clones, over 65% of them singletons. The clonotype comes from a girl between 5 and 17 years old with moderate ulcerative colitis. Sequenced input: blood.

The CDR3 loop is CASSLATGDTGELFF. The CDR3, as DNA: TGCGCCAGCAGCTTGGCTACAGGGGACACCGGGGAGCTGTTTTTT. This chain connects TRBV5-1 to TRBJ2-2, with TRBD1 identical over 7 bases. Germline assignment: CDR1 SGHRS and CDR2 YFSETQ. With V trimmed by 0 bases and J by 3 bases, 2 bases remained unmatched. This CDR3 is built from 15 residues.